This TCR beta chain was retrieved from a study of control samples from healthy donors and cancer patients. The CDR3 length is 14 residues. Germline CDR1 reads LNHDA; CDR2 reads SQIVND (reference sequence). Trimming pared 6 bases from V and 2 bases from J, leaving 11 bases between. Profiled with immunoSEQ multiplex PCR; TCRdb holds only in-frame clones, not every one. The table has about 85,000 clones, roughly 89% seen once. This TCR came from an older woman in good health. The V call is TRBV19, the J call TRBJ1-5, with D possibly matching TRBD1 (6 bases). The sequenced sample consisted of blood. CDR3 protein: CASSIQGGNQPQHF. The CDR3 DNA is TGTGCCAGTAGCATACAGGGAGGCAATCAGCCCCAGCATTTT.